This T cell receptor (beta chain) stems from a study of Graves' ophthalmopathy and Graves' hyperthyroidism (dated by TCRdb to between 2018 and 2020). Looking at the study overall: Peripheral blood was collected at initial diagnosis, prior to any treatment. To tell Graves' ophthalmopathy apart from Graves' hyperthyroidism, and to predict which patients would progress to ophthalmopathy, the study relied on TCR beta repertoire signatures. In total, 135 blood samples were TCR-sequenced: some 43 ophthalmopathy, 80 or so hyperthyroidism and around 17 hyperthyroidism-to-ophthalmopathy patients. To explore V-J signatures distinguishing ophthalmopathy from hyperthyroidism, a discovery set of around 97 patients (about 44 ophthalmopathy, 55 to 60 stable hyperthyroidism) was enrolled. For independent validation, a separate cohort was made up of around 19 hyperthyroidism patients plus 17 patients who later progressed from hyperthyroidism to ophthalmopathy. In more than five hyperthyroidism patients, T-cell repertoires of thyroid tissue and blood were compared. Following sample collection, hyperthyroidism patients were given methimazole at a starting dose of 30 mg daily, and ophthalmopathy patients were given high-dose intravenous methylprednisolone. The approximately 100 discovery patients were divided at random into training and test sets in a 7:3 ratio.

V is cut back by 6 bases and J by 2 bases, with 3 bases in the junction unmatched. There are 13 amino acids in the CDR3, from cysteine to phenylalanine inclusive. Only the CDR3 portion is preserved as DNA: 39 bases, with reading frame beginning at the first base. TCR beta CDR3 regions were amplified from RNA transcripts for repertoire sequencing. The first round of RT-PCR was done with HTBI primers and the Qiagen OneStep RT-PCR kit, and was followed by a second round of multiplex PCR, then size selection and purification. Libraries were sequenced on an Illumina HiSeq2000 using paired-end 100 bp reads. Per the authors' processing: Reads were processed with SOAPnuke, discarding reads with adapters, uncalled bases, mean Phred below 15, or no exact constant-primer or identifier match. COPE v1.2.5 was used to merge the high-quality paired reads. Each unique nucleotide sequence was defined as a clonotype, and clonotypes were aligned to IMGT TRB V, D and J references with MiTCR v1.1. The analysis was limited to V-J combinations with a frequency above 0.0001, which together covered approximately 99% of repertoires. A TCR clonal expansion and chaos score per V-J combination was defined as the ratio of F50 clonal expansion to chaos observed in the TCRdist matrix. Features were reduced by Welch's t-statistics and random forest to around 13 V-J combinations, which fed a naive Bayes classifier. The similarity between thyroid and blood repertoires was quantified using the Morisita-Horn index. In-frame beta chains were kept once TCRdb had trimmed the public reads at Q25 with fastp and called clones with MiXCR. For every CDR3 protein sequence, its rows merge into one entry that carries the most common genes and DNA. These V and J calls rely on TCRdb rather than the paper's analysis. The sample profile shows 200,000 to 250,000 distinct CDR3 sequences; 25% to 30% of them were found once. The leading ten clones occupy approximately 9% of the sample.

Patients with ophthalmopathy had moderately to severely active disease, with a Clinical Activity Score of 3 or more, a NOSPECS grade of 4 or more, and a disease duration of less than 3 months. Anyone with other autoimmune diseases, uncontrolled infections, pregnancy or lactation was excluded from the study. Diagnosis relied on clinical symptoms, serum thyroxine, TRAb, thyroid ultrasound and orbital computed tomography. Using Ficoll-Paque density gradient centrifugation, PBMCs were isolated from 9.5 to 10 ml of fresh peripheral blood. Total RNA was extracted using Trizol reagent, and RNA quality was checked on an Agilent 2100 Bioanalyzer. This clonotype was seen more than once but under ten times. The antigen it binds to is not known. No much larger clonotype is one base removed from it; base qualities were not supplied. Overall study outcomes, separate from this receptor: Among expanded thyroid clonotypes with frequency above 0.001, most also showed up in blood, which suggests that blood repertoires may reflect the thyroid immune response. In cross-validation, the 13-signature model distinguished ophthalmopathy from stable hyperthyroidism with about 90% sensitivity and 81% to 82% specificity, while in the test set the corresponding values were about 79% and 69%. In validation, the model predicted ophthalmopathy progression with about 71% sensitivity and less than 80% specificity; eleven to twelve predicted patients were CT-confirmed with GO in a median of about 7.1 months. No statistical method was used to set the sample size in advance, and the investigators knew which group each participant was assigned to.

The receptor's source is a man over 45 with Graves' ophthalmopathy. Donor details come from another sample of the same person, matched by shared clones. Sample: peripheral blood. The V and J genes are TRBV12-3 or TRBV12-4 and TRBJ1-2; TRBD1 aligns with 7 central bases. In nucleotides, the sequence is TGTGCCAGCAGACCACAGGGGAACTATGGCTACACCTTC. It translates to CASRPQGNYGYTF.